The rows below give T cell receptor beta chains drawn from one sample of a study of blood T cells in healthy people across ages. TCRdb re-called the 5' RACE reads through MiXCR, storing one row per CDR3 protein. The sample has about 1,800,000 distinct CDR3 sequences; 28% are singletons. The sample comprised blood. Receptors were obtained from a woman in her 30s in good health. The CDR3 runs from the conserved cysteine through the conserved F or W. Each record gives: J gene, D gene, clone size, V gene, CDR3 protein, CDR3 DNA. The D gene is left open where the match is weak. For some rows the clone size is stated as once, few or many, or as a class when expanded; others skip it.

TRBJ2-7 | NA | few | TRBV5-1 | CASSTQGPSYEQYF | TGCGCCAGCAGCACCCAGGGACCCTCCTACGAGCAGTACTTC
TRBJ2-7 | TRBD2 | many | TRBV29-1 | CSVPGLSNEQYF | TGCAGCGTTCCGGGACTATCCAACGAGCAGTACTTC
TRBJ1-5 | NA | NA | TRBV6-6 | CASSLTSGGQPQHF | TGTGCCAGCAGCCTTACTTCCGGGGGCCAGCCCCAGCATTTT
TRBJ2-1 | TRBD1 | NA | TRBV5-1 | CASSLFKGAMNEQFF | TGCGCCAGCAGCTTATTTAAGGGGGCTATGAATGAGCAGTTCTTC
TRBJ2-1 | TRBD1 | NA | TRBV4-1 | CASRSGQGAYNEQFF | TGCGCCAGCAGGTCGGGACAGGGGGCGTACAATGAGCAGTTCTTC
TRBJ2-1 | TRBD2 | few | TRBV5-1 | CASKRSGGAYNEQFF | TGCGCCAGCAAAAGAAGCGGGGGGGCCTACAATGAGCAGTTCTTC
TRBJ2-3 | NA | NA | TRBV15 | CATGGRGTDTQYF | TGTGCCACCGGGGGGCGGGGCACAGATACGCAGTATTTT
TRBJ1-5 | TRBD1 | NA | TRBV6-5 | CASSYSARSGGKQPQHF | TGTGCCAGCAGTTACTCGGCGAGGTCAGGGGGCAAACAGCCCCAGCATTTT
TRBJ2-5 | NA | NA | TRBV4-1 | CAGSPMGADLPGTQYF | TGCGCCGGCAGCCCTATGGGGGCGGATTTGCCGGGGACCCAGTACTTC
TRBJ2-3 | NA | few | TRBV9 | CASSVATFDTRYF | TGTGCCAGCAGCGTAGCAACCTTCGATACGCGGTATTTT
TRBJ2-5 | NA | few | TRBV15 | CATSRVPRVEETQYF | TGTGCCACCAGCAGGGTCCCCAGGGTAGAGGAGACCCAGTACTTC
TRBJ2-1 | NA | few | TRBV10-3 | CAISPNNEQFF | TGTGCCATCAGCCCGAACAATGAGCAGTTCTTC
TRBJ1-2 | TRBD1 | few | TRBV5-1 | CASTQEGALGYTF | TGCGCCAGCACCCAGGAGGGGGCGCTTGGCTACACCTTC
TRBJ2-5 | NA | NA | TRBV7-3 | CASSSGPRSLQETQYF | TGTGCCAGCAGCTCAGGGCCTCGGAGCCTCCAGGAGACCCAGTACTTC
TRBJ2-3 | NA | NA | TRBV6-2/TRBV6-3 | CASTLARHPKTDTQYF | TGTGCCAGCACCTTAGCTCGACATCCCAAGACAGATACGCAGTATTTT
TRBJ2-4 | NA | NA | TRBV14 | CGSSPLGAEGNIQYF | TGTGGCAGCAGCCCGCTGGGGGCTGAGGGTAACATTCAGTACTTC
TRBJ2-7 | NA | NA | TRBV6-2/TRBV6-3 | CASYYQDRSYEQYF | TGTGCCAGCTATTATCAAGACAGATCCTACGAGCAGTACTTC
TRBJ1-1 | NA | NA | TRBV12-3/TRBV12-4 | CASSQGSANTEAFF | TGTGCCAGCAGTCAAGGTTCGGCGAACACTGAAGCTTTCTTT
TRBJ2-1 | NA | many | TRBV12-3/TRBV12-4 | CASGPSRGYNEQFF | TGTGCCAGCGGCCCCTCGAGGGGTTACAATGAGCAGTTCTTC
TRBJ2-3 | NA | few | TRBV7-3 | CASSLGFGGGFKTDTQYF | TGTGCCAGCAGCTTAGGTTTTGGTGGGGGCTTCAAGACAGATACGCAGTATTTT
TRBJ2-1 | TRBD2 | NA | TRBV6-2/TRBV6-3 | CASRQLAGTSGGAAKYFSGNEQFF | TGTGCCAGCAGACAATTGGCCGGGACTAGCGGGGGGGCCGCTAAGTATTTTTCGGGCAATGAGCAGTTCTTC
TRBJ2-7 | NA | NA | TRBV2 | CASSRQKYEQYF | TGTGCCAGCAGTCGACAGAAATACGAGCAGTACTTC
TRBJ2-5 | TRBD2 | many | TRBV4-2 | CASSPRTSGDQETQYF | TGTGCCAGCAGCCCGCGGACTAGCGGGGACCAAGAGACCCAGTACTTC
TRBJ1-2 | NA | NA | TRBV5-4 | CASSKDSSYGYTF | TGTGCCAGCAGCAAGGACAGCTCCTATGGCTACACCTTC
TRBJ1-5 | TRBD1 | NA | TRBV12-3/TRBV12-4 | CASSFTGGNRPQHF | TGTGCCAGCAGTTTTACAGGGGGCAATCGGCCCCAGCATTTT
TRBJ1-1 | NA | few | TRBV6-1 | CASSQGTGEAFF | TGTGCCAGCAGTCAGGGTACAGGGGAAGCTTTCTTT
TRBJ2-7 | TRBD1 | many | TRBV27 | CAIGTGPYEQYF | TGTGCCATCGGGACAGGGCCCTACGAGCAGTACTTC